Below, 5 T cell receptor beta chains from the same sample are listed, as sequenced in a study of T cells in women clearing cervical HPV infection (dated by TCRdb to between 2017 and 2018). Library preparation used the immunoSEQ multiplex PCR assay. This is the immuneACCESS table as TCRdb keeps it, with only in-frame sequences that have V and J called. A part of the clones is gone; compared with another copy, unresolved V genes explain less than half, and the rest is unexplained. The table for this sample records approximately 30,000 clones. The ten most abundant clones make up 3.5% of the sample. Sample: blood buffy coat. These receptors were obtained from a woman between 18 and 70 years old with a cervical HPV16 infection that either progressed to CIN3+ or cleared (not recorded which).

In regard to this clone: The read is 3 residues too short to cover the CDR3 end, so that end is filled in from the germline J gene. The gene calls are TRBV20-1 and TRBJ2-3; TRBD2 aligns across 9 bases. Germline V CDR1 and CDR2: DFQATT, SNEGSKA (reference sequence). CDR3 length: 13 residues. The DNA read from the CDR3 is TGCAGTGCTAGACCCCCGGGACTAGCATCG. It encodes CSARPPGLAS. The CDR3, in full, reads CSARPPGLASQYF.

About this clone: The CDR3 extends 3 residues past the end of the read, so its final part is completed from the germline J gene. V is TRBV7-9 and J is TRBJ1-5; 7 bases are shared with TRBD1. The CDR3 loop spans 15 amino acids. After removal of 11 bases from V and 0 bases from J, the junction contained 10 bases not matched to a gene. Germline lookup yields CDR1 SEHNR and CDR2 FQNEAQ (reference sequence). CDR3 region: CAVHRDRDSNQPQHF. The sequenced CDR3 bases are TGTGCCGTACACCGGGACAGAGATAGCAATCAGCCC.

A word on this clone: The observed sequence ends 3 residues before the CDR3 terminus, with the missing tail filled in from the germline J gene. The V call is TRBV18, the J call TRBJ1-4; maybe TRBD1 (6 bases). CDR1 and CDR2 (germline): KGHSH, LQKENI. The germline V and J ends were trimmed by 4 bases and 4 bases, with 10 bases remaining between them. This CDR3 region has 14 residues. The CDR3 bases that were read are TGTGCCAGCTCACAACGGGACATTAATGAAAAA. Encoded protein: CASSQRDINEK. The full CDR3 reads CASSQRDINEKLFF.

Worth noting for this clone: The observed sequence ends 3 residues before the CDR3 terminus, with the missing tail filled in from the germline J gene. The chain combines TRBV7-3 with TRBJ2-3; 11 nucleotides agree with TRBD2. The CDR3 contains 15 residues. CDR1 and CDR2 (germline): SGHTA, FQGTGA. J was trimmed by 5 bases and V by 5 bases; bases with no gene match: 6. CDR3 DNA, as far as it was read: TGTGCCAGCAGCCCCGATAGCGGGAGGGGAGATACG. As protein: CASSPDSGRGDT. The CDR3 reads in full as CASSPDSGRGDTQYF.

On this clone itself: Sequencing ends 3 residues short of the CDR3 end; the germline J gene provides the rest. The chain joins TRBV10-3 to TRBJ2-3; 8 bases are a match to TRBD2. CDR3 length equals 14 residues. V trimming: 11 bases; J trimming: 2 bases; junction bases outside the gene matches: 9. Germline CDR1 reads ENHRY; CDR2 reads SYGVKD. Incomplete CDR3 DNA: TGTGCCGCGGAAACTAGCGGACTCACAGATACG. Its translation is CAAETSGLTDT. The CDR3 in full is CAAETSGLTDTQYF.